This T cell receptor (beta chain) emerged from a study of blood T cells in healthy people across ages. About the research overall: The template switching approach captured approximately one barcoded beta molecule for every two T cells.

A second PCR of 7 to 11 cycles used a sample-barcoded 5' primer and a J-beta primer mix. One entry per CDR3 protein results from TCRdb running MiXCR on the 5' RACE reads. The sample contains hundreds of thousands of distinct CDR3 sequences, 20% to 25% of which appear only once. Germline V gives CDR1 SQVTM, CDR2 ANQGSEA. The CDR3 runs to 16 residues. Trimming removed 2 bases from V and 5 bases from J; junction bases left unmatched: 9. The same sample was also studied in work on T cells of mothers and their children. That source notes: Donors were three healthy Caucasian mothers and their six children. Extracted RNA, in its entirety, went into cDNA synthesis at around 1.5 ug per 15 ul. M1S, a second-PCR primer, added sample barcodes and 2-4 random nucleotides.

The gene calls are TRBV29-1 and TRBJ2-3; 11 bases fit TRBD2. This sequence was found in a boy under 18 in good health. Sequenced: blood. The CDR3 loop is CSVESSSGGFIDTQYF. In DNA form, the CDR3 reads TGCAGCGTTGAATCGTCTAGCGGGGGGTTCATAGATACGCAGTATTTT.